This TCR beta chain was captured in a study of persistence of HIV-infected CD4 T cells. Points from the study as a whole: TCRbeta richness was lower in CMV- and Gag-responding cells than in anti-CD3/anti-CD28-responding cells.

Cells were stimulated with CMV-infected fibroblast lysates at 8 to 10 ug/mL. Sorted nonresponding memory CD4+ T cells were CD40L-negative, CD69-negative, CD45RO-high. Anti-CD28/CD49d costimulation, CD40-blocking antibody and enfuvirtide were given to CD8-depleted PBMCs for 15 to 20 hours. The immunoSEQ assay was version 4, run in survey mode. Only in-frame clones appear in the TCRdb table, and some are missing; sequencing was by immunoSEQ multiplex PCR. The sample has 46,000 or so clones; about 80% are singletons. Remarks on this clone: Antigen unknown.

The sample here was CD4+ T cells sorted from PBMCs after 18-hour stimulation, taken from a patient who received antiretroviral therapy. The sequence was collected from an adult man with HIV who was CMV-seropositive.

The CDR3 loop is CASSWGTGSYEQYF. The CDR3 DNA is TGTGCCAGCAGTTGGGGGACAGGGTCCTACGAGCAGTACTTC. The chain links TRBV6-5 to TRBJ2-7, with 9 positions matching TRBD1. Germline lookup yields CDR1 MNHEY and CDR2 SVGAGI. With V trimmed by 4 bases and J by 1 base, 2 bases remained unmatched. The CDR3 extends over 14 amino acids.